The 7 T cell receptor beta chains below all came from one sample that was sequenced in a study of shared clonotypes between healthy human individuals. TCRdb's table, derived via immunoSEQ multiplex PCR, lists solely in-frame clones and lacks some. Among approximately 710,000 clones listed, around 90% were seen once. Source material: memory CD8+ T cells from PBMCs. Subset given: CD45RO+ cells pooled with CCR7-negative TemRA cells. The receptors derive from a man younger than 30 in good health. Some clones in this sample may be carry-over from other donors' samples.

This clone was counted once. The chain employs TRBV27 and TRBJ1-1; D might be TRBD1 (5 bases). Germline CDR1 and CDR2: MNHEY and SMNVEV (reference sequence). This CDR3 comprises 15 residues. The V gene lost 1 base and the J gene lost 5 bases, with 14 bases spanning the gap. CDR3 in DNA: TGTGCCAGCAGTTTATACGGACAAAGCGGTACTGAAGCTTTCTTT. Encoded protein: CASSLYGQSGTEAFF.

In its sample, this clone was seen once. The chain combines TRBV10-2 with TRBJ2-7, with D unresolved. Trimming removed 2 bases at V and 3 bases at J, with 8 bases between. The V gene's germline CDR1 is WSHSY and CDR2 SAAADI. This CDR3 is built from 13 residues. CDR3 bases: TGCGCCAGCAGTGAGACCCCCCGCTACGAGCAGTACTTC. It translates to CASSETPRYEQYF.

The chain employs TRBV28 and TRBJ2-7, with D perhaps matching TRBD1 or TRBD2 (5 bases each). Germline V gene sequence: CDR1 MDHEN, CDR2 SYDVKM. Between the trimmed V and J ends, which lost 3 bases and 6 bases, there was a span of 12 bases. The CDR3 loop spans 13 amino acids. CDR3 sequence (DNA): TGTGCCAGCAGTTTCGGTTCTGGGGGCGAGCAGTACTTC. Translated, it gives CASSFGSGGEQYF.

The V gene is TRBV5-1, the J gene TRBJ2-1; 7 nucleotides match TRBD2. Unmatched junction bases numbered 13, after V lost 1 base and J lost 0 bases. The CDR3 consists of 19 residues. The germline V gene encodes CDR1 SGHRS and CDR2 YFSETQ. As DNA, the CDR3 is TGCGCCAGCAGCTTGAGAACTAGCGCCCTGGTGAGCTCCTACAATGAGCAGTTCTTC. This gives the protein CASSLRTSALVSSYNEQFF.

This chain uses TRBV7-5 with TRBJ2-7. TRBV7-5 is a listed pseudogene. The CDR3 runs to 13 residues. The CDR3 DNA sequence: TGTGTCAGAACCCCGTGGGGGTCCCACGAGCAGTACTTC. Translating gives CVRTPWGSHEQYF.

The CDR3: CASSIMGSGGAQHF. CDR3 bases: TGTGCCAGTAGTATAATGGGATCCGGGGGAGCCCAGCATTTT. The V gene is TRBV19, the J gene TRBJ1-5, with D perhaps TRBD1 (5 bases). Germline CDR1 reads LNHDA; CDR2 reads SQIVND (reference sequence). V shed 2 bases and J shed 11 bases, with 16 bases lying between them. CDR3 length: 14 residues.

The CDR3 loop reads CASNPLAGAYEQYF. CDR3 coding DNA: TGTGCCAGCAATCCTCTAGCGGGAGCCTACGAGCAGTACTTC. The V call is TRBV2, the J call TRBJ2-7; 10 positions match TRBD2. Germline V lookup: CDR1 SNHLY, CDR2 FYNNEI. The length of the CDR3 is 14 residues. The J segment lost 2 bases and the V segment lost 7 bases, leaving 5 bases of the junction unmatched.